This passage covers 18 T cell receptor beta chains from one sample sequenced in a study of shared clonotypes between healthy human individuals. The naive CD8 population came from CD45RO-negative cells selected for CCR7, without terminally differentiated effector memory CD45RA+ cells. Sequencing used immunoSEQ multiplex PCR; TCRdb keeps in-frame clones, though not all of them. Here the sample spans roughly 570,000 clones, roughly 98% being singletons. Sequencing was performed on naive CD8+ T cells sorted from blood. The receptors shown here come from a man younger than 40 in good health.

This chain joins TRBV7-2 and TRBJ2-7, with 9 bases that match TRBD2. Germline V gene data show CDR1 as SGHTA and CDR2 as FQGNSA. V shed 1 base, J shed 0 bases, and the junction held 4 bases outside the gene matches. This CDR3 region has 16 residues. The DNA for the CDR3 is TGTGCCAGCAGCTTAGTGGGACTAGCTAGCTCCTACGAGCAGTACTTC. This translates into CASSLVGLASSYEQYF.

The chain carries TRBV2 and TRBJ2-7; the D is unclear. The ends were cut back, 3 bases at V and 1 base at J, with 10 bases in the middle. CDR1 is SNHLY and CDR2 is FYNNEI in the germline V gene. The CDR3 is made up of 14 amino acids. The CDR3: CASSDVVKSYEQYF. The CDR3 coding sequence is TGTGCCAGCAGTGACGTAGTCAAGTCCTACGAGCAGTACTTC.

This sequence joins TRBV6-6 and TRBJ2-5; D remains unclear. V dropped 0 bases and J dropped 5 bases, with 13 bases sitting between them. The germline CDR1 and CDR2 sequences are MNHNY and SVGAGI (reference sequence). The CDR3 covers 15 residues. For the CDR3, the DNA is TGTGCCAGCAGTTACTCGCGGCCAACCCCTGAGACCCAGTACTTC. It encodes CASSYSRPTPETQYF.

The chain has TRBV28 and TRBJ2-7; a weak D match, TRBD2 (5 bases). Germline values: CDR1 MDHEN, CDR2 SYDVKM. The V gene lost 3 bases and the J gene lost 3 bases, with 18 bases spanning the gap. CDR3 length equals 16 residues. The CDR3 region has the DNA TGTGCCAGCAGTTTTCCACCCCGGGGATCTGACTACGAGCAGTACTTC. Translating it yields CASSFPPRGSDYEQYF.

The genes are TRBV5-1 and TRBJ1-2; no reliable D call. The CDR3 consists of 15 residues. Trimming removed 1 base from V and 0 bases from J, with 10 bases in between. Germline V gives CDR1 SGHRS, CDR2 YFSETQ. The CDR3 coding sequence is TGCGCCAGCAGCTTGCTCCCTGCCACTAACTATGGCTACACCTTC. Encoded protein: CASSLLPATNYGYTF.

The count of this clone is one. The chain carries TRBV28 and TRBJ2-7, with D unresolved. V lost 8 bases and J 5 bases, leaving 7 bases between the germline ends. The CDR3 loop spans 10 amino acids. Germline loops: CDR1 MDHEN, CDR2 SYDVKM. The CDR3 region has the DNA TGTGCCAGCCAAAGGGACGAGCAGTACTTC. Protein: CASQRDEQYF.

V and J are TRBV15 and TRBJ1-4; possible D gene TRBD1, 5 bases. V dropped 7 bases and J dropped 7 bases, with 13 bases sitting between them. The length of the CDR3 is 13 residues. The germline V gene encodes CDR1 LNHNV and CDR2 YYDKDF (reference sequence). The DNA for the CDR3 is TGTGCCACCAATGGGGGTCTGGCTGAAAAACTGTTTTTT. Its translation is CATNGGLAEKLFF.

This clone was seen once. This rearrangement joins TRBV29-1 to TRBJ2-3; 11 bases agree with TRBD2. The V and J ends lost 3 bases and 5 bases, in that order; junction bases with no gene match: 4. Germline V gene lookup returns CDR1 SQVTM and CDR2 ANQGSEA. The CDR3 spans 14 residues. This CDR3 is CSVDDSGRVDTQYF. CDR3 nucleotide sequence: TGCAGCGTTGATGATAGCGGGAGGGTAGATACGCAGTATTTT.

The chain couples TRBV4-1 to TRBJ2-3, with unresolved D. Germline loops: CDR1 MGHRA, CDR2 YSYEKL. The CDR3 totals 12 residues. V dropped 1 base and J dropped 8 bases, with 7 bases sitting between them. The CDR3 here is CASSQGLGTQYF. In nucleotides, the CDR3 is TGCGCCAGCAGCCAAGGACTGGGTACGCAGTATTTT.

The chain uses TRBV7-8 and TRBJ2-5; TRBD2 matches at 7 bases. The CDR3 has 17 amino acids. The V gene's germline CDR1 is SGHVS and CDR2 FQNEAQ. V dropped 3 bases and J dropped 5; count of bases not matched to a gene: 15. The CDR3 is CASSFVARETKGETQYF. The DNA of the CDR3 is TGTGCCAGCAGCTTCGTTGCGCGGGAGACGAAAGGGGAGACCCAGTACTTC.

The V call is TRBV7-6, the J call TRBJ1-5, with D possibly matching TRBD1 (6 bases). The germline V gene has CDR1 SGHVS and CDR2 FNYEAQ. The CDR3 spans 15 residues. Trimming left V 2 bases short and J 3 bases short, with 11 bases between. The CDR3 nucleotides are TGTGCCAGCAGCTTACGCAGGGGATTCAATCAGCCCCAGCATTTT. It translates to CASSLRRGFNQPQHF.

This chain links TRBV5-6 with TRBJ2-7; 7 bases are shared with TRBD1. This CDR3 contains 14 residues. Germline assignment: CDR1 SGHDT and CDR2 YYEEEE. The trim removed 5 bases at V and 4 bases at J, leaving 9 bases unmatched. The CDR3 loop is CASRDRDRVYEQYF. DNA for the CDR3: TGTGCCAGCAGAGATCGGGACAGAGTATACGAGCAGTACTTC.

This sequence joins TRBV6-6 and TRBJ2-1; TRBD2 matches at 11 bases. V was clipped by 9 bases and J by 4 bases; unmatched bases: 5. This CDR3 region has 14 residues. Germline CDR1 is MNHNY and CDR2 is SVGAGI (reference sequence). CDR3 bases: TGTGCCAGTAGACTAGCGGGAAATTACAATGAGCAGTTCTTC. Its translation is CASRLAGNYNEQFF.

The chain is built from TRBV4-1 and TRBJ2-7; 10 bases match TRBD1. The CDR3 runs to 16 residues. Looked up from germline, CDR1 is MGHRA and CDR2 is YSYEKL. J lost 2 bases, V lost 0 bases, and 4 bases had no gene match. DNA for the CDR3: TGCGCCAGCAGCCAAGAGGCCGGGACAGGGGCCTACGAGCAGTACTTC. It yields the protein CASSQEAGTGAYEQYF.

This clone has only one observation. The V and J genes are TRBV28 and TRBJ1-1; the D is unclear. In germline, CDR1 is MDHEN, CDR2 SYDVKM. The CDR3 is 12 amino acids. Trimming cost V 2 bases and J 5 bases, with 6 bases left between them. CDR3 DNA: TGTGCCAGCAGTTTAGTTCGGACTGAAGCTTTCTTT. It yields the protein CASSLVRTEAFF.

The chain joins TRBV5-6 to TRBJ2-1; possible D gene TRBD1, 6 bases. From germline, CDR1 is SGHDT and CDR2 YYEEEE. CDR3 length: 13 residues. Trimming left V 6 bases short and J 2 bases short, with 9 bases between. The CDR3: CASTEGAYNEQFF. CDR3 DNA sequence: TGTGCCAGCACAGAGGGGGCCTACAATGAGCAGTTCTTC.

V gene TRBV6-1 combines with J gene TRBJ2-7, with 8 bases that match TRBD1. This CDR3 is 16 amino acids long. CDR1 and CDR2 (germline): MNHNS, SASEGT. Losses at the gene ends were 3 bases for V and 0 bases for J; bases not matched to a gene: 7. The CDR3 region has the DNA TGTGCCAGCAGTGACCCCACACAGGGGGACTCCTACGAGCAGTACTTC. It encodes CASSDPTQGDSYEQYF.

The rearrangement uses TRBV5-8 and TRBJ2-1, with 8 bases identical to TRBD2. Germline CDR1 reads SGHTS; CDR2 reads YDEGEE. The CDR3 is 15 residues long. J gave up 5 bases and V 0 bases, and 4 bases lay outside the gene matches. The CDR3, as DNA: TGTGCCAGCAGCTTGGGCACTAGCGGAAACAATGAGCAGTTCTTC. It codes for CASSLGTSGNNEQFF. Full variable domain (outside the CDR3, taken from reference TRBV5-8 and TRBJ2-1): EAGVTQSPTHLIKTRGQQATLRCSPISGHTSVYWYQQALGLGLQFLLWYDEGEERNRGNFPPRFSGRQFPNYSSELNVNALELEDSALYLCASSLGTSGNNEQFFGPGTRLTVL.